This note documents a single T cell receptor (beta chain) sequence. Its specificity is unknown. The CDR3 extends over 14 amino acids. CDR1 is MNHEY, CDR2 SMNVEV, per germline (reference sequence). The V end was cut by 8 bases, the J end by 0 bases, with 14 bases between. Primers included in the PCR were 60 Vbeta and 13 Jbeta primers. The data were produced by immunoSEQ multiplex PCR, yet TCRdb's version contains in-frame clones alone and is incomplete. The sample carries roughly 86,000 clones, more than 55% recorded once. This entry comes from a study of cytomegalovirus exposure and HLA in healthy donors. Whole-study results and caveats: Rarity characterized most TCR sequences, yet some public TCRs appeared in many donors. Reports state that TCR beta sequences accurately predicted most subjects' HLA-A and HLA-B alleles. In vitro experiments confirmed that a few CMV-associated chains were specific for CMV antigens.

What was sequenced was PBMCs. The origin of this receptor is a woman aged 45-65 years in good health and CMV-seropositive. V and J are TRBV27 and TRBJ2-7, with D possibly being TRBD2 (6 bases). CDR3 in amino acids: CASQIGGPSYEQYF. CDR3 DNA: TGTGCCAGCCAAATCGGGGGACCCTCCTACGAGCAGTACTTC.